The present entry profiles one T cell receptor beta chain with its context. This record belongs to a study of T cells expressing NK-cell markers. The overall study: All TCR beta repertoires analysed originated from sorted CD3+CD56+NKG2C+, CD3+CD56+NKG2C- and CD3+CD56-NKG2C+ T cells.

CDR1 is SGHTA, CDR2 FQGNSA, per germline. The CDR3 is made up of 15 amino acids. From its re-call of the 5' RACE reads, TCRdb lists each CDR3 protein once, without DNA. This sample's table has about 460,000 distinct CDR3 sequences. Sample: blood T cells: a sorted CD56 or NKG2C T cell subset, CD4+ or CD8+ T cells, or bulk PBMC T cells (not recorded which). The V and J genes are TRBV7-2 and TRBJ2-3. The TCR comes from a woman aged 45-65 years in good health. CDR3: CASSLEAGPIGTQYF.